Sequencing of this T cell receptor beta chain was carried out in a study of shared clonotypes between healthy human individuals. About this clone: Its antigen remains unknown.

The length of the CDR3 is 17 residues. Germline assignment: CDR1 SGHDN and CDR2 FVKESK. Trimming took 0 bases from V and 0 from J, leaving 14 bases between them. Naive CD8 populations comprised CD45RO-negative cells positively selected for CCR7, excluding terminally differentiated effector memory CD45RA+ cells. The donors, all of them Caucasian adults, lived in Nashville, Tennessee. TCRdb's copy holds only in-frame clones and misses some; the assay was immunoSEQ multiplex PCR. The sample consists of about 2.2 million clones, 93% of them appearing once. Study results and limitations: Naive subsets usually exceeded memory subsets in estimated richness. Sharing across four donors was seen in 5% to 5.5% of naive CD4 clonotypes.

The sequenced sample consisted of naive CD8+ T cells from PBMCs. This clonotype was sampled from a young man in good health. Some clones in this sample may be carry-over from other donors' samples. This chain uses TRBV14 with TRBJ1-1; D is unresolved. The CDR3 spells CASSQELAAFMNTEAFF. CDR3 DNA sequence: TGTGCCAGCAGCCAAGAATTGGCAGCTTTTATGAACACTGAAGCTTTCTTT.